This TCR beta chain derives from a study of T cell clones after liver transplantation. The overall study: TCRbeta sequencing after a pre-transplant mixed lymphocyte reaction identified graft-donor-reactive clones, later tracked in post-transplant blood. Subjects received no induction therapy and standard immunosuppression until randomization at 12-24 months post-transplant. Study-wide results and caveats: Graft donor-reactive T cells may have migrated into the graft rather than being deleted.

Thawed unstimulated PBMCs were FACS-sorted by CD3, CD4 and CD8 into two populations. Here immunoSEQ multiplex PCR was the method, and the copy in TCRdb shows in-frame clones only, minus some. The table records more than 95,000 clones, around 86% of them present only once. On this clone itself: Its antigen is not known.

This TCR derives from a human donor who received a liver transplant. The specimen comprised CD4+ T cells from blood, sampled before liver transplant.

Written as DNA, the CDR3 is TGCGCCAGCAGCCAAGATTATGGGACCTACTATGGCTACACCTTC. It translates to CASSQDYGTYYGYTF. The chain employs TRBV4-3 and TRBJ1-2, with D maybe TRBD1 (5 bases). V shed 0 bases and J shed 3 bases, with 11 bases lying between them. The germline gives CDR1 LGHNA, CDR2 YSLEER. This CDR3 is built from 15 residues.